The 14 T cell receptor beta chains given below trace back to one sample, sequenced in a study of T cell repertoires in cytomegalovirus infection. TCRdb called the reads again in MiXCR, with one record for every CDR3 protein. Found here are under 200,000 distinct CDR3 sequences, more than 9% of them singletons; the top ten hold roughly 5%. The sample taken for sequencing was PBMCs. These receptors were obtained from a human donor in good health (CMV status not recorded). Some clones in this sample may be carry-over from other donors' samples.

This clonotype occurred many times. The J gene is TRBJ1-1, the V gene TRBV7-9; D is unresolved. Looked up from germline, CDR1 is SEHNR and CDR2 is FQNEAQ (reference sequence). This CDR3 spans 12 amino acids. The V gene lost 7 bases and the J gene lost 8 bases, with 14 bases spanning the gap. In DNA form, the CDR3 reads TGTGCCAGCAACCTGCACCGGGAGGAAGCTTTCTTT. Translating it yields CASNLHREEAFF. The whole variable domain, filled in from reference TRBV7-9 and TRBJ1-1, reads DTGVSQNPRHKITKRGQNVTFRCDPISEHNRLYWYRQTLGQGPEFLTYFQNEAQLEKSRLLSDRFSAERPKGSFSTLEIQRTEQGDSAMYLCASNLHREEAFFGQGTRLTVV.

This clonotype was detected ten times or more. This chain links TRBV6-2 or TRBV6-3 with TRBJ1-5, with D maybe TRBD1 (6 bases). The CDR3 sequence is 15 residues long. Trimming removed 5 bases from V and 2 bases from J, with 13 bases in between. In germline, CDR1 is MNHEY, CDR2 SVGEGT. The CDR3 loop reads CASSTDRQGNQPQHF. The DNA for the CDR3 is TGTGCCAGCAGTACGGACCGACAGGGCAATCAGCCCCAGCATTTT.

This clonotype was detected a few times. The chain combines TRBV20-1 with TRBJ1-1; D is undetermined. Germline V CDR1 and CDR2: DFQATT, SNEGSKA (reference sequence). This CDR3 is built from 14 residues. V shed 0 bases and J shed 9 bases, with 17 bases lying between them. This CDR3 is CSARELRAGNKAFF. The CDR3 nucleotides read TGCAGTGCTAGAGAACTCCGGGCGGGAAATAAAGCTTTCTTT.

This clonotype was seen at least ten times. The rearrangement joins TRBV7-2 to TRBJ2-5; possibly TRBD2 for D (6 bases). Germline V lookup: CDR1 SGHTA, CDR2 FQGNSA. V was shortened by 2 bases and J by 3 bases, with 13 bases between the two germline ends. The CDR3 is 15 residues long. CDR3 in amino acids: CASSLSRGMKETQYF. In DNA form, the CDR3 reads TGTGCCAGCAGCTTATCCCGCGGGATGAAAGAGACCCAGTACTTC.

This clonotype appeared many times. The chain has TRBV7-8 and TRBJ2-2; D gene unclear. Trimming pared 3 bases from V and 1 base from J, leaving 9 bases between. CDR3 length equals 15 residues. Germline loops: CDR1 SGHVS, CDR2 FQNEAQ. CDR3 bases: TGTGCCAGCAGCTTCGCAGCTATGAACACCGGGGAGCTGTTTTTT. Amino acids: CASSFAAMNTGELFF.

V is TRBV29-1 and J is TRBJ2-1; D possibly corresponds to TRBD1 (5 bases). Germline V gene sequence: CDR1 SQVTM, CDR2 ANQGSEA. V gave up 7 bases and J gave up 7 bases, with 8 bases separating them. The CDR3 extends over 10 amino acids. The CDR3 protein is CSATGNEQFF. The CDR3 DNA is TGCAGCGCAACAGGAAATGAGCAGTTCTTC.

This clonotype has more than one count but fewer than ten. The rearrangement uses TRBV6-2 or TRBV6-3 and TRBJ2-7, with D perhaps matching TRBD2 (6 bases). The CDR3 contains 13 residues. Trimming stripped 9 bases from V and 2 bases from J, with 14 bases between. CDR1 MNHEY and CDR2 SVGEGT come from the germline V gene. CDR3 residues: CASNRETTYEQYF. The CDR3 DNA reads as TGTGCCAGTAACCGGGAGACCACCTACGAGCAGTACTTC.

This clonotype has only a few counts. The rearrangement uses TRBV19 and TRBJ1-6; a weak D match, TRBD1 (5 bases). This CDR3 spans 15 amino acids. CDR1 is LNHDA and CDR2 is SQIVND in the germline V gene (reference sequence). Trimming stripped 7 bases from V and 7 bases from J, with 17 bases between. The DNA for the CDR3 is TGTGCCAGTACTTCTCGCGGGGGGTTCAATTCACCCCTCCACTTT. Translated, it gives CASTSRGGFNSPLHF. Filled out from reference TRBV19 and TRBJ1-6, the complete variable domain reads DGGITQSPKYLFRKEGQNVTLSCEQNLNHDAMYWYRQDPGQGLRLIYYSQIVNDFQKGDIAEGYSVSREKKESFPLTVTSAQKNPTAFYLCASTSRGGFNSPLHFGNGTRLTVT.

This clonotype has only a few counts. The rearrangement links TRBV2 to TRBJ1-2, with 7 bases aligning to TRBD1. V lost 5 bases, J lost 4 bases, and 4 bases stayed unmatched. The CDR3 totals 13 residues. CDR1 and CDR2 from the germline V gene are SNHLY and FYNNEI. The CDR3 DNA follows: TGTGCCAGCAGTCCCGGACAGGTCTATGGCTACACCTTC. Amino acids: CASSPGQVYGYTF.

The chain combines TRBV7-9 with TRBJ1-2; tentative D call: TRBD1 (5 bases). With 6 bases removed from V and 4 bases from J, the gap between germline ends came to 12 bases. The germline CDR1 and CDR2 sequences are SEHNR and FQNEAQ (reference sequence). The CDR3 covers 13 residues. The CDR3 DNA reads as TGTGCCAGCAGTCACAGGAGCCTCTATGGCTACACCTTC. Its protein product is CASSHRSLYGYTF.

This clonotype was counted at least ten times. The chain couples TRBV7-2 to TRBJ1-2; no clear D. CDR3 length equals 15 residues. CDR1 is SGHTA, CDR2 FQGNSA, per germline. The V end was cut by 1 base, the J end by 0 bases, with 9 bases between. The CDR3 coding sequence is TGTGCCAGCAGCTTAGGATTAAGTCCTAACTATGGCTACACCTTC. Translation gives CASSLGLSPNYGYTF.

The V and J genes are TRBV12-3 or TRBV12-4 and TRBJ2-1; tentative D call: TRBD1 (6 bases). This CDR3 spans 12 amino acids. V was pared by 2 bases and J by 11 bases, with 10 bases between. The CDR3 here is CASSLQGPKQFF. The DNA for the CDR3 is TGTGCCAGCAGTTTACAGGGGCCGAAGCAGTTCTTC.

There are many counts of this clonotype. CDR3 protein: CASSSSMGGTEAFF. The CDR3 nucleotides read TGTGCCAGCAGTTCCTCCATGGGGGGCACTGAAGCTTTCTTT. The chain combines TRBV6-5 with TRBJ1-1; D might be TRBD1 (5 bases). Trimming removed 4 bases at V and 4 bases at J, with 13 bases between. The CDR3 runs 14 residues. CDR1 and CDR2 (germline): MNHEY, SVGAGI.

This clonotype came up a few times. The chain uses TRBV5-4 and TRBJ1-2; a weak D match, TRBD1 (5 bases). Germline CDR1 and CDR2: SGHNT and YYREEE (reference sequence). CDR3 length equals 14 residues. The V end was cut by 3 bases, the J end by 0 bases, with 9 bases between. The chain's CDR3 is CASSSDITNYGYTF. Here the CDR3 DNA reads TGTGCCAGCAGCTCGGACATCACTAACTATGGCTACACCTTC.